This T cell receptor beta chain appears in the sequencing data of a study of T cells in Graves' hyperthyroidism and ophthalmopathy. Study-wide findings and caveats: Among thyroid clonotypes expanded above 0.001, most also appeared in blood.

Germline assignment: CDR1 MGHDK and CDR2 SYGVNS. This CDR3 contains 12 residues. The source material, RNA transcripts, was used to amplify TCR beta CDR3 regions. The HTBI primer set drove a first-round RT-PCR of the TCR CDR3. TCRdb re-called the multiplex PCR reads through MiXCR, storing one row per CDR3 protein. The sample includes about 96,000 distinct CDR3 sequences, around 50% seen only once; the top ten take around 27%. As regards this clonotype: Its antigen is still unknown.

This receptor was obtained from a woman in her forties with Graves' hyperthyroidism. This rearrangement joins TRBV25-1 to TRBJ2-5, with 7 bases fitting TRBD1. The sample was blood. The CDR3 bases are TGTGCTAGACCCGGGACAGTAGAGACCCAGTACTTC. This codes for CARPGTVETQYF.